The source of this T cell receptor beta chain is a study of blood T cell repertoires in COVID-19. As for the study in general: Acute and convalescent COVID-19 specimens originated in the United States, Italy and Spain. T cells, B-cell-depleted T cells, or PBMCs provided the cDNA or gDNA that served as material.

Germline CDR1 reads GTSNPN; CDR2 reads SVGIG (reference sequence). Trimming cost V 7 bases and J 8 bases, with 11 bases left between them. The CDR3 is 11 amino acids. In the original analysis: Amplifying reference gene primers gave estimates of nucleated cell counts. Clones were read by immunoSEQ multiplex PCR, and TCRdb kept only the in-frame ones, dropping some. That table gives V, J and clone size, and the DNA gave D and trimming. The table shows tens of thousands of clones, with more than 60% occurring only once. The receptor was isolated from a woman in her forties or fifties with active or convalescent COVID-19. The V and J genes are TRBV30 and TRBJ2-2; a possible D gene is TRBD2 (5 bases). Sequenced: peripheral blood. CDR3 bases: TGTGCCTCACCGGGGTCTGGGGAGCTGTTTTTT. Amino acid sequence: CASPGSGELFF.